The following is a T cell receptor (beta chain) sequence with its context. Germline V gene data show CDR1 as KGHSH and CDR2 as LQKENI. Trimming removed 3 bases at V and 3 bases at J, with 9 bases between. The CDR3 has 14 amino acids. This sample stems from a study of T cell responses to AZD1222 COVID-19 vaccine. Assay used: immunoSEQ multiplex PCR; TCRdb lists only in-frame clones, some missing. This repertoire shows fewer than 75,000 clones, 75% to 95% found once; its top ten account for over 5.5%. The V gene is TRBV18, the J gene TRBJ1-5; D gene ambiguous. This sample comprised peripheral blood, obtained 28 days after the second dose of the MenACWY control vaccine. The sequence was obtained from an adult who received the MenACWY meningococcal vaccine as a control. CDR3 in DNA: TGTGCCAGCTCACCCGGGAATGACAATCAGCCCCAGCATTTT. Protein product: CASSPGNDNQPQHF.